This T cell receptor beta chain was profiled in a study of shared clonotypes between healthy human individuals. Findings and limits, study-wide: Generally, estimated richness proved larger in naive subsets than it did in memory subsets.

Selected positively for CCR7 and CD45RO-negative, naive CD8 cells excluded terminally differentiated effector memory CD45RA+ cells. Participating donors were healthy, HIV-negative adults free of recent acute infections or vaccinations. Running of the assay took place at deep level. When replicate PCRs were run on sorted subsets, they used about 220 ng DNA, 30,000 to 35,000 T cell genomes. Assay used: immunoSEQ multiplex PCR; TCRdb lists only in-frame clones, some missing. The sample holds 1.5 million to 2.5 million clones; about 95% are singletons and the top ten take 1.2%. As concerns this clone: The antigen is undetermined. The identical CDR3 is also encoded by other nucleotide sequences in the sample.

V lost 4 bases and J 7 bases, leaving 9 bases between the germline ends. Germline loops: CDR1 SGHDT, CDR2 YYEEEE. CDR3 size: 12 residues. The sample was naive CD8+ T cells sorted from blood. This chain joins TRBV5-6 and TRBJ2-1; D uncertain. The TCR originated in a man younger than 30 in good health. The CDR3 nucleotides read TGTGCCAGCAGCCCTGGTGGGAATGAGCAGTTCTTC. Residues: CASSPGGNEQFF. Filled out from reference TRBV5-6 and TRBJ2-1, the complete variable domain reads DAGVTQSPTHLIKTRGQQVTLRCSPKSGHDTVSWYQQALGQGPQFIFQYYEEEERQRGNFPDRFSGHQFPNYSSELNVNALLLGDSALYLCASSPGGNEQFFGPGTRLTVL.